This T cell receptor (beta chain) emerged from a study of T cells in localized non-small cell lung cancer. Libraries were prepared by immunoSEQ multiplex PCR; TCRdb keeps only in-frame clonotypes and omits some of them. Altogether 30,000 to 50,000 clones are present, around 75% being singletons, with the ten largest covering less than 45%. This CDR3 has 12 amino acids. V was trimmed by 4 bases and J by 3 bases, leaving 6 bases between them. The germline V gene has CDR1 SNHLY and CDR2 FYNNEI. Sequencing used PBMCs, obtained before any cancer treatment. The chain has TRBV2 and TRBJ2-5; D is ambiguous. This receptor was identified in a woman aged 35 to 69 with stage II squamous cell lung carcinoma. CDR3 amino acids: CASSVLEETQYF. The CDR3 bases are TGTGCCAGCAGTGTGTTGGAAGAGACCCAGTACTTC.